This is a list of T cell receptor beta chains from one sample in a study of chemoradiotherapy in HPV16-positive cancers. Sequencing used immunoSEQ multiplex PCR; TCRdb keeps in-frame clones, though not all of them. The table lists roughly 30,000 clones, over 80% of them singletons. This material consisted of blood, taken from a patient who underwent chemoradiotherapy. These receptors were obtained from a human donor with HPV-associated anogenital cancer. CDR3s include the opening cysteine and the closing phenylalanine or tryptophan. D genes are given only for firm matches. The size of a clone is reported for some rows only, either as once, few or many, or as a class for expanded clones.

d_call j_call clone_size v_call cdr3_aa cdr3_nt
- TRBJ2-7 - TRBV27 CASSSGGPGTRLGEQYF TGTGCCAGCAGCTCAGGGGGTCCCGGGACTAGACTTGGGGAGCAGTACTTC
TRBD1 TRBJ1-6 - TRBV6-5 CASRGDRGNSPLHF TGTGCCAGCAGGGGGGACAGGGGTAATTCACCCCTCCACTTT
TRBD1 TRBJ1-6 - TRBV19 CASSFTGQGRSPLHF TGTGCCAGTAGTTTCACGGGACAGGGGAGGTCACCCCTCCACTTT
- TRBJ1-2 - TRBV5-3 CARSHTIKLGYTF TGTGCCAGAAGCCACACTATCAAGCTTGGCTACACCTTC
- TRBJ1-1 - TRBV11-3 CASSLDVSTEAFF TGTGCCAGCAGCTTAGATGTGAGCACTGAAGCTTTCTTT
- TRBJ1-5 - TRBV6-4 CASFDPRSNQPQHF TGTGCCAGCTTTGACCCTAGAAGCAATCAGCCCCAGCATTTT
TRBD1 TRBJ2-2 - TRBV5-6 CASSSTDRERTGELFF TGTGCCAGCAGCTCGACGGACAGGGAACGGACCGGGGAGCTGTTTTTT
- TRBJ2-6 few TRBV4-3 CASSPPGVSGANVLTF TGCGCCAGCAGCCCGCCGGGGGTCTCTGGGGCCAACGTCCTGACTTTC
- TRBJ1-2 - TRBV27 CASSLRQAYGYTF TGTGCCAGCAGTTTAAGGCAAGCCTATGGCTACACCTTC
- TRBJ1-2 - TRBV6-5 CASSYGGGVNYGYTF TGTGCCAGCAGTTATGGGGGAGGTGTGAACTATGGCTACACCTTC
TRBD1 TRBJ2-6 - TRBV5-4 CASSLDRLFSGANVLTF TGTGCCAGCAGCCTGGACAGGCTTTTTTCTGGGGCCAACGTCCTGACTTTC